This T cell receptor (beta chain) is drawn from a study of Graves' ophthalmopathy and Graves' hyperthyroidism. General study findings and limits: Blood was where most expanded thyroid clonotypes above 0.001 frequency also turned up.

RNA transcripts were the source from which TCR beta CDR3 regions were amplified. The authors performed first-round RT-PCR with HTBI primers and then a second-round multiplex PCR. TCRdb re-called the multiplex PCR reads through MiXCR, storing one row per CDR3 protein. The sample includes hundreds of thousands of distinct CDR3 sequences, about a fifth of them seen just once. Germline V CDR1 and CDR2: LGHDT, YNNKEL (reference sequence). CDR3 length: 12 amino acids. A word on this clonotype: Antigen specificity is unknown. This may stem from a read error, because a much larger clone lies one nucleotide away.

Hyperthyroidism was considered stable when no ophthalmopathy appeared within 18 months of follow-up. Sequences were obtained from peripheral blood. The origin of this receptor is a young woman with stable Graves' hyperthyroidism. Some clones in this sample may be carry-over from other donors' samples. This chain connects TRBV3-1 to TRBJ1-1; no clear D gene. The CDR3 DNA sequence: TGTGCCAGCAGCGCGCTGGGCACTGAAGCTTGCTTT. This encodes CASSALGTEACF.